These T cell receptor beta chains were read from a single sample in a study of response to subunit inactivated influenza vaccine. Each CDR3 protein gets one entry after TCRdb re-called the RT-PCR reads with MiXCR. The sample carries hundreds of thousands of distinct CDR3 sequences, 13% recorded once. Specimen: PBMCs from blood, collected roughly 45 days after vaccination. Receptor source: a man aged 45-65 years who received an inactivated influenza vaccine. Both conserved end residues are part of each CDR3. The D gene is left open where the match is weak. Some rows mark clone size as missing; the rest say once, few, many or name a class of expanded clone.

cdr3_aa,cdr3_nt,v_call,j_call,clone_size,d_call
CASSLGEGRPNNEQFF,TGTGCCAGCAGCTTAGGGGAGGGGAGGCCGAACAATGAGCAGTTCTTC,TRBV13,TRBJ2-1,few,NA
CASSQEGMRTSGRTDTQYF,TGTGCCAGCAGCCAAGAAGGTATGAGGACTAGCGGGAGAACAGATACGCAGTATTTT,TRBV4-2,TRBJ2-3,NA,TRBD2
CASSLGRWQGDGYTF,TGCGCCAGCAGCTTGGGCAGGTGGCAGGGGGATGGCTACACCTTC,TRBV5-1,TRBJ1-2,NA,TRBD1
CASSSPSSAFRSYEQYF,TGTGCCAGCAGCTCCCCTTCTTCTGCGTTTAGAAGCTACGAGCAGTACTTC,TRBV7-8,TRBJ2-7,NA,NA
CASSSVLGTEAFF,TGTGCCAGCAGTTCTGTACTGGGCACTGAAGCTTTCTTT,TRBV6-5,TRBJ1-1,few,NA
CAISEGTAGTDTQYF,TGTGCCATCAGTGAGGGGACAGCAGGCACAGATACGCAGTATTTT,TRBV10-3,TRBJ2-3,NA,TRBD1
CSVETDIYEQYF,TGCAGCGTTGAAACGGATATCTACGAGCAGTACTTC,TRBV29-1,TRBJ2-7,few,NA
CASSLLAMETQYF,TGTGCCAGCAGCCTGCTAGCGATGGAGACCCAGTACTTC,TRBV13,TRBJ2-5,NA,NA
CSARDWGQGADTQYF,TGCAGTGCTAGAGATTGGGGACAGGGGGCAGATACGCAGTATTTT,TRBV20-1,TRBJ2-3,few,TRBD1
CASSARGADPSGELFF,TGTGCCAGCAGCGCCCGAGGAGCGGATCCTTCCGGGGAGCTGTTTTTT,TRBV9,TRBJ2-2,NA,NA
CASSLLRGQGANEQYF,TGTGCCAGCAGTCTCCTGAGGGGACAGGGAGCCAACGAGCAGTACTTC,TRBV6-1,TRBJ2-7,NA,TRBD1
CASSLGSYSNQPQHF,TGTGCCAGCAGCTTAGGGTCTTATAGCAATCAGCCCCAGCATTTT,TRBV7-2,TRBJ1-5,NA,NA
CASSQEGWGWETQYF,TGTGCCAGCAGCCAAGAAGGGTGGGGCTGGGAGACCCAGTACTTC,TRBV4-2,TRBJ2-5,many,NA
CASKKRGGLAADTQYF,TGTGCCAGCAAGAAGCGGGGAGGACTAGCGGCAGATACGCAGTATTTT,TRBV12-3/TRBV12-4,TRBJ2-3,few,TRBD2
CASSLALSSYNEQFF,TGCGCCAGCAGCTTGGCTCTTAGCTCCTACAATGAGCAGTTCTTC,TRBV5-1,TRBJ2-1,many,NA
CASRPRDNEVIQYF,TGTGCCAGCAGGCCCCGGGATAATGAGGTCATTCAGTACTTC,TRBV6-2/TRBV6-3,TRBJ2-4,NA,NA
CASSYPWTGEVFGNTIYF,TGTGCCAGCAGTTACCCCTGGACAGGGGAGGTATTCGGAAACACCATATATTTT,TRBV6-5,TRBJ1-3,many,TRBD1
CASSELPGQRNEQFF,TGCGCCAGCAGTGAACTCCCGGGACAGAGAAATGAGCAGTTCTTC,TRBV10-1,TRBJ2-1,few,TRBD1
CSANSRTGTDTQYF,TGCAGTGCTAACTCCCGGACAGGGACAGATACGCAGTATTTT,TRBV20-1,TRBJ2-3,many,TRBD1
CASSQNTGFNEQFF,TGCGCCAGCAGCCAAAATACAGGGTTCAATGAGCAGTTCTTC,TRBV5-1,TRBJ2-1,many,NA
CSARDPRGVVEQFF,TGCAGTGCTAGAGACCCCCGGGGAGTAGTTGAGCAGTTCTTC,TRBV20-1,TRBJ2-1,NA,NA
CASSLSIHYEQYF,TGTGCCAGCAGCTTAAGTATCCACTACGAGCAGTACTTC,TRBV5-6,TRBJ2-7,few,NA
CASSSLAGQFF,TGCGCCAGCAGCTCGCTAGCGGGTCAGTTCTTC,TRBV5-1,TRBJ2-1,many,TRBD2
CASSYGKDTEAFF,TGTGCCAGCAGTTACGGGAAAGACACTGAAGCTTTCTTT,TRBV6-5,TRBJ1-1,NA,NA
CASSSRTGSPETQYF,TGTGCCAGCAGCTCCCGAACAGGGTCCCCAGAGACCCAGTACTTC,TRBV7-2,TRBJ2-5,NA,NA
CSASTSASLNEQFF,TGCAGTGCCAGCACTAGCGCTTCGCTCAATGAGCAGTTCTTC,TRBV20-1,TRBJ2-1,many,TRBD2
CASSYGRGSGQPQHF,TGTGCCAGCAGTTATGGCAGGGGTTCGGGTCAGCCCCAGCATTTT,TRBV6-5,TRBJ1-5,NA,NA
CASSQLLTGTGGEKLFF,TGTGCCAGCAGTCAACTTCTCACCGGGACAGGGGGTGAAAAACTGTTTTTT,TRBV28,TRBJ1-4,NA,TRBD1
CSALKGGSLTEAFF,TGCAGTGCGTTGAAAGGGGGCAGTCTCACTGAAGCTTTCTTT,TRBV20-1,TRBJ1-1,once,TRBD1
CASSQIPGQKNTEAFF,TGCGCCAGCAGCCAAATACCGGGACAGAAGAACACTGAAGCTTTCTTT,TRBV4-1,TRBJ1-1,many,TRBD1
CSVEDNRDEQYF,TGCAGCGTTGAAGACAACAGGGACGAGCAGTACTTC,TRBV29-1,TRBJ2-7,many,NA
CASSPRGTSGKLSTDTQYF,TGTGCCAGCAGCCCCAGGGGGACTAGCGGGAAACTAAGCACAGATACGCAGTATTTT,TRBV7-9,TRBJ2-3,many,TRBD2
CSASVLLYIGYEQYF,TGCAGTGCTTCCGTCCTCCTTTACATTGGCTACGAGCAGTACTTC,TRBV20-1,TRBJ2-7,few,NA
CATGTQGFRTDTQYF,TGTGCCACCGGTACCCAGGGCTTTCGCACAGATACGCAGTATTTT,TRBV6-1,TRBJ2-3,few,NA
CASSARDRGQYF,TGTGCCAGCAGCGCCCGGGACAGGGGGCAGTATTTT,TRBV5-6,TRBJ2-3,many,TRBD1
CASSLTWTSGGGVAQYF,TGCGCCAGCAGCCTCACATGGACTAGCGGGGGGGGAGTCGCCCAGTACTTC,TRBV4-1,TRBJ2-5,few,TRBD2
CASSPSWASQETQYF,TGTGCCAGCTCACCATCCTGGGCCTCCCAAGAGACCCAGTACTTC,TRBV18,TRBJ2-5,once,NA
CASSLIAPGQPQHF,TGTGCCAGCAGCTTGATCGCCCCAGGTCAGCCCCAGCATTTT,TRBV5-6,TRBJ1-5,few,NA
CAISERQPGELFF,TGTGCCATCAGTGAGAGGCAGCCCGGGGAGCTGTTTTTT,TRBV10-3,TRBJ2-2,NA,NA
CASSHGTVNYGYTF,TGTGCCAGCAGTCACGGGACGGTAAACTATGGCTACACCTTC,TRBV6-5,TRBJ1-2,few,NA
CASSLSLSGFYEQYF,TGTGCCAGCAGCTTATCTTTAAGTGGGTTCTACGAGCAGTACTTC,TRBV7-2,TRBJ2-7,few,NA